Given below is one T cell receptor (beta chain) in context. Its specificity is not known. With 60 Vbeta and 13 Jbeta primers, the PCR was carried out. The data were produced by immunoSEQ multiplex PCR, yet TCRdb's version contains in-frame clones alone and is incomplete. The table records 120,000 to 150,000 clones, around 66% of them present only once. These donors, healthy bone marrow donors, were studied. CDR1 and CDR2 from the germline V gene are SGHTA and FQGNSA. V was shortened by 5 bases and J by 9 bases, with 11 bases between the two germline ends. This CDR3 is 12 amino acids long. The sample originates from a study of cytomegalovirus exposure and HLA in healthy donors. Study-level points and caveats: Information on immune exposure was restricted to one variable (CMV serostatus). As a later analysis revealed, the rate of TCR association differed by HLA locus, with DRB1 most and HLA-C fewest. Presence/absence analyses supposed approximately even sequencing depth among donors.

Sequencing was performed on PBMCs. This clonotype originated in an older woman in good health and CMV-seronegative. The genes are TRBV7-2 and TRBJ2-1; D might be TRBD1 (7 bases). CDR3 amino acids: CASSGGGPEQFF. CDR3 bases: TGTGCCAGCAGCGGAGGGGGCCCTGAGCAGTTCTTC.